These T cell receptor beta chains were read from a single sample in a study of blood T cell repertoires in COVID-19. TCRdb keeps only in-frame clones here, not all; method: immunoSEQ multiplex PCR. The table records under 200,000 clones, approximately 86% of them present only once. The sequenced sample was peripheral blood. The receptors stem from a man between 60 and 75 years old with COVID-19, enrolled during active disease. The CDR3 runs from the conserved cysteine through the conserved F or W. D genes are given only for firm matches. Rows may omit the clone size; those that give it use once, few, many or a size class.

CDR3nt,CDR3aa,d_gene,abundance,j_gene,v_gene,len
TGCAGCGTTGGCGGGGGCAGCAATCAGCCCCAGCATTTT,CSVGGGSNQPQHF,.,.,TRBJ1-5,TRBV29-1,13
TGCGCCACCCCGAGAGGGGCGGGGGCCAAAAACACCGGGGAGCTGTTTTTT,CATPRGAGAKNTGELFF,.,.,TRBJ2-2,TRBV5-1,17
TGTGCCACCAATTCCCGGGACTCCTACGAGCAGTACTTC,CATNSRDSYEQYF,.,few,TRBJ2-7,TRBV5-6,13
TGTGCCAGCAGCGTGGCGGGGGGGTACACCGGGGAGCTGTTTTTT,CASSVAGGYTGELFF,TRBD2,.,TRBJ2-2,TRBV9,15
TGTGCCAGCAGTGAAGCCTCACAGCCCTCCTACGAGCAGTACTTC,CASSEASQPSYEQYF,.,.,TRBJ2-7,TRBV2,15
TGTGCCAGCAGCACAAAAGGGACAGTGAATTCACCCCTCCACTTT,CASSTKGTVNSPLHF,TRBD1,.,TRBJ1-6,TRBV5-6,15
TGTGCCAGCAGCCCCCGGGACAGGGCGTATGAAAAACTGTTTTTT,CASSPRDRAYEKLFF,TRBD1,.,TRBJ1-4,TRBV7-9,15
TGTGCCAGCAGTCCAGACAGGGGCTGGGAGCCCCAGCATTTT,CASSPDRGWEPQHF,TRBD1,.,TRBJ1-5,TRBV6-2/TRBV6-3,14
TGTGCCAGCAGTTTAAGGCAGCGTGGCTACACCTTC,CASSLRQRGYTF,.,once,TRBJ1-2,TRBV28,12
TGCAGCGTTGAAATCTCCGGAGGCGCACCCCTCCACTTT,CSVEISGGAPLHF,.,.,TRBJ1-6,TRBV29-1,13
TGTGCCATCAGTGACCCGAGCGGCCCGGATCGGGATACGCAGTATTTT,CAISDPSGPDRDTQYF,.,.,TRBJ2-3,TRBV10-3,16
TGTGCCATCAGTGAGTCGTTCGATCAGCCCCAGCATTTT,CAISESFDQPQHF,.,.,TRBJ1-5,TRBV10-3,13
TGTGCCAGCAGCACCGGACAGACCCCGGGGGGCTACACCTTC,CASSTGQTPGGYTF,.,.,TRBJ1-2,TRBV11-3,14
TGTGCCACCAGTGCTGGCGGGAGCGAGACCCAGTACTTC,CATSAGGSETQYF,TRBD2,.,TRBJ2-5,TRBV24-1,13
TGTGCCAGCAGTTACTCCTCGACAGGGGCCCTTCTCGAGTACTTC,CASSYSSTGALLEYF,TRBD1,.,TRBJ2-7,TRBV6-5,15
TGTGCCAGTAGTAGACTAGCGGGGGGGTCTAATGAGCAGTTCTTC,CASSRLAGGSNEQFF,TRBD2,.,TRBJ2-1,TRBV19,15
TGTGCCACACGGACAGGAGCCATGAACACTGAAGCTTTCTTT,CATRTGAMNTEAFF,TRBD1,few,TRBJ1-1,TRBV6-5,14
TGTGCCAGCACCCAAGAGGGGGGGCCGACCTACGAGCAGTACTTC,CASTQEGGPTYEQYF,.,.,TRBJ2-7,TRBV6-5,15
TGTGCCAGCAGCCTATTCAATGAGCAGTTCTTC,CASSLFNEQFF,.,.,TRBJ2-1,TRBV11-3,11
TGTGCCAGCAGCTTTACAGTTCAGGGCGTTGAAAAACTGTTTTTT,CASSFTVQGVEKLFF,.,.,TRBJ1-4,TRBV11-2,15
TGTGCCAGCAGCCCCCGGGGTTTCTATGGCTACACCTTC,CASSPRGFYGYTF,.,.,TRBJ1-2,TRBV12-3/TRBV12-4,13
TGTGCCGGTCGGAGGCCGGGACAGGGGATGGAGGGCTACACCTTC,CAGRRPGQGMEGYTF,TRBD1,.,TRBJ1-2,TRBV28,15
TGTGCCAGCAGGCAGGACAGCTTGAACACTGAAGCTTTCTTT,CASRQDSLNTEAFF,.,.,TRBJ1-1,TRBV3-1/TRBV3-2,14
TGTGCCAGCAGTCTAATAGCCATTAGCGGGAGGGGCAACAATGAGCAGTTCTTC,CASSLIAISGRGNNEQFF,TRBD2,.,TRBJ2-1,TRBV7-2,18
TGTGCCAGCAGCTTAGCGCTGCAGGGAACAAGGGGGCGATTCACCCTCCACTTT,CASSLALQGTRGRFTLHF,TRBD1,.,TRBJ1-6,TRBV7-2,18
TGTGCCAGCAGTACGAACAAGAACACTGAAGCTTTCTTT,CASSTNKNTEAFF,.,.,TRBJ1-1,TRBV27,13
TGTGCCATCAGTGAGTCTGGAGGGGGCGAGGGGACCCAGTACTTC,CAISESGGGEGTQYF,.,.,TRBJ2-5,TRBV10-3,15
TGTGCCAGCAGCTCGGGACTAGCGGGATCCGAGCAGTACTTC,CASSSGLAGSEQYF,TRBD2,.,TRBJ2-7,TRBV13,14
TGTGCCAGCTCCTCCTCCGGGGGAGTCCACTTT,CASSSSGGVHF,.,.,TRBJ1-6,TRBV28,11
TGTGCCAGCAAAAGTCCTGGCAGTGGCTACACCTTC,CASKSPGSGYTF,.,.,TRBJ1-2,TRBV7-2,12
TGTGCCACCCAGAGCCGGGACAGACACCAAGAGACCCAGTACTTC,CATQSRDRHQETQYF,TRBD1,.,TRBJ2-5,TRBV24-1,15
TGTGCCAGCTCACTCATCAGGGATGTGAACACTGAAGCTTTCTTT,CASSLIRDVNTEAFF,.,many,TRBJ1-1,TRBV18,15
TGTGCCAGTAATTGGGGAGAGGGCACCGGGGAGCTGTTTTTT,CASNWGEGTGELFF,.,.,TRBJ2-2,TRBV19,14
TGTGCCAGCAGCCAAGGGCCTACAGGGGTGCCTGGGGCCAACGTCCTGACTTTC,CASSQGPTGVPGANVLTF,TRBD1,.,TRBJ2-6,TRBV4-2,18
TGTGCCAGCAGAAGGCAGGGCGGCGAAAAACTGTTTTTT,CASRRQGGEKLFF,.,.,TRBJ1-4,TRBV7-6,13
TGTGCCAGCAGCTCCCGCGCGTTACTGGGCCGAGGGAATTATGGCTACACCTTC,CASSSRALLGRGNYGYTF,.,.,TRBJ1-2,TRBV28,18
TGTGCCAGCAGCTTAGGGATCGGGGGGATCACTGAAGCTTTCTTT,CASSLGIGGITEAFF,.,few,TRBJ1-1,TRBV7-2,15
TGTGCCAGCAGCTTAACTACTAGGGATACGCAGTATTTT,CASSLTTRDTQYF,.,.,TRBJ2-3,TRBV7-3,13
TGTGCCAGCAATCGACAGGGGAACACTGAAGCTTTCTTT,CASNRQGNTEAFF,TRBD1,.,TRBJ1-1,TRBV6-1,13
TGCGCCAGCAGCCAAGATGTTAGCGGGGGGTGGGACTCCTACAATGAGCAGTTCTTC,CASSQDVSGGWDSYNEQFF,TRBD2,.,TRBJ2-1,TRBV4-3,19
TGTGCCAGCAGAGGACAGGTCCTCTCCTACGAGCAGTACTTC,CASRGQVLSYEQYF,TRBD1,.,TRBJ2-7,TRBV6-5,14
TGTGCCAGCAGCTTAACCGCAGGAATTAACAATGAGCAGTTCTTC,CASSLTAGINNEQFF,.,.,TRBJ2-1,TRBV7-3,15
TGTGCCAGTAGTGCCATGGGTGGGCTAGCGGGCAAAACTTACGAGCAGTACTTC,CASSAMGGLAGKTYEQYF,TRBD2,.,TRBJ2-7,TRBV19,18